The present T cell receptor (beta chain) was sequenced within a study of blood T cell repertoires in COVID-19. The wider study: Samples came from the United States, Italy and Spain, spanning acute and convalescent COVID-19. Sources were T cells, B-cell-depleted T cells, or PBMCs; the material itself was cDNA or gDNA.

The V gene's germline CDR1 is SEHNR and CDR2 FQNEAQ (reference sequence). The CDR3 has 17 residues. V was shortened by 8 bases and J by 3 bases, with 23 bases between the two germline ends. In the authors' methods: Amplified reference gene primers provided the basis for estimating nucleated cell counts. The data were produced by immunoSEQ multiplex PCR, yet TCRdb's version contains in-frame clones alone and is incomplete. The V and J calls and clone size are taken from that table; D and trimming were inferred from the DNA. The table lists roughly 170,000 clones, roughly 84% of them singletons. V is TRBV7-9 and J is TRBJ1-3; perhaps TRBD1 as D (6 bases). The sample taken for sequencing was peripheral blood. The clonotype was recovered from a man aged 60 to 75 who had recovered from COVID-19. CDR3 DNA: TGTGCCAGCCTGCAACCTCACGGGACAAGGCATGGAAACACCATATATTTT. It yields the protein CASLQPHGTRHGNTIYF.